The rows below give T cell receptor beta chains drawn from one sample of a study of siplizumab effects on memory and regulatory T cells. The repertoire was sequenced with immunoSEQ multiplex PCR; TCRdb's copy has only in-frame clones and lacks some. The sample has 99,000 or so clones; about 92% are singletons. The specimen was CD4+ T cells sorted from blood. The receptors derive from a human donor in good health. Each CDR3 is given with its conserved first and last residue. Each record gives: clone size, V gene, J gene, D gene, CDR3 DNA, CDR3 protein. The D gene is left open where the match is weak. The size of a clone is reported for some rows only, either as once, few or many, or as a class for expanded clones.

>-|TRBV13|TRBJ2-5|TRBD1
TGTGCCAGCAGCTTCCGGGACAGGGAACCCGGGTCCCAGTACTTC
CASSFRDREPGSQYF
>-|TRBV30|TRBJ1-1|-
TGTGCCTGGAGTGAACACCCCCCAAACCAGGGGAGGACTTTCTTT
CAWSEHPPNQGRTFF
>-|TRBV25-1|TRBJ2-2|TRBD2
TGTGCCAGCACTAGAACTAGCGGGAGTTACGGGGAGCTGTTTTTT
CASTRTSGSYGELFF
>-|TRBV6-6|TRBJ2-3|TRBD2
TGTGCCAGCAGTTACTCCGCGGGGGGGAGCACAGATACGCAGTATTTT
CASSYSAGGSTDTQYF
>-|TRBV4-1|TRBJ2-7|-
TGCGCCAGCAGCCAAGCCGCGGCGGGACACGAGCAGTACTTC
CASSQAAAGHEQYF
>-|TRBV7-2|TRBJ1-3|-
TGTGCCAGCAGCCGCACCTGGGGGGCTGGAAACACCATATATTTT
CASSRTWGAGNTIYF
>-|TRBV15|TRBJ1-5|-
TGTGCCACCAGCAGAGATCTGGCCCGAAGGGGAATTTATCAGCCCCAGCATTTT
CATSRDLARRGIYQPQHF
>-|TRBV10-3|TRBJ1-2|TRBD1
TGTGCCAGCGGGAACAGGGGAGATGGCTACACCTTC
CASGNRGDGYTF
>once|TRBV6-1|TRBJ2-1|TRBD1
TGTGCCAGCAGTGATCGGGACAGGGACTACAATGAGCAGTTCTTC
CASSDRDRDYNEQFF
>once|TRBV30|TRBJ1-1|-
TGTGCCTGGAGTTCTATACTAACCGGGACAACGAACACTGAAGCTTTCTTT
CAWSSILTGTTNTEAFF
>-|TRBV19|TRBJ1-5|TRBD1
TGTGCCAGTAGTGCCCGACAGGGGGCGCCCCTTGGGCAGCCCCAGCATTTT
CASSARQGAPLGQPQHF
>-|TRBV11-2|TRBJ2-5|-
TGTGCCAGCAGCTTAGTGCTAACTCAAGAGACCCAGTACTTC
CASSLVLTQETQYF
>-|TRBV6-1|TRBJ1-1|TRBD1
TGTGCCAGCAGGGTTACAGGGGGGACTGAAGCTTTCTTT
CASRVTGGTEAFF
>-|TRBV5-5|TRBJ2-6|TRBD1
TGTGCCAGCAGAACCGGGACAGGGATTACGTCTGGGGCCAACGTCCTGACTTTC
CASRTGTGITSGANVLTF
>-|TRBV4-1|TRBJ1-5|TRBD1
TGCGCCAGCAGCCAGAGGGGACAGGGGATGGGTCAGCCCCAGCATTTT
CASSQRGQGMGQPQHF
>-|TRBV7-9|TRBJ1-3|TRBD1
TGTGCCAGCAGGGGGACAGAAGGAAACACCATATATTTT
CASRGTEGNTIYF
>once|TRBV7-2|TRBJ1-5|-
TGTGCCAGCAGCTTAGTAGGGGGTTATAGCAATCAGCCCCAGCATTTT
CASSLVGGYSNQPQHF
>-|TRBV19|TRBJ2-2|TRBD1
TGTGCCAGTAGCTTGGACAGGGCTTCAATCGGCGGGGAGCTGTTTTTT
CASSLDRASIGGELFF
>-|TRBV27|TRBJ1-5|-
TGTGCCAGCAGTCTGCAGGGCTTCACCAATCAGCCCCAGCATTTT
CASSLQGFTNQPQHF
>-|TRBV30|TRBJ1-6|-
TGTGCCTGGAGTGTAAATTCACCCCTCCACTTT
CAWSVNSPLHF
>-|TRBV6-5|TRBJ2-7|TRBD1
TGTGCCACTCACCGACAGGGCTCCTACGAGCAGTACTTC
CATHRQGSYEQYF
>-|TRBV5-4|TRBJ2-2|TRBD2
TGTGCCAGCAGCTTAACTAGCGGGCCCCCCGGGGAGCTGTTTTTT
CASSLTSGPPGELFF
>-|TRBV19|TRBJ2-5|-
TGTGCCAGTAGTATAAAAATGGGGTATCGAGAGACCCAGTACTTC
CASSIKMGYRETQYF
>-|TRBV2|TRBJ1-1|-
TGTGCCAGCACCCTCACCCCGACCGGTGAAGCTTTCTTT
CASTLTPTGEAFF
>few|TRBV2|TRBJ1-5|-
TGTGCCAGCAGTTCAGACTCCAGGGATCAGCCCCAGCATTTT
CASSSDSRDQPQHF